The rows below give T cell receptor beta chains drawn from one sample of a study of cytomegalovirus exposure and HLA in healthy donors. Libraries were prepared by immunoSEQ multiplex PCR; TCRdb keeps only in-frame clonotypes and omits some of them. Among about 74,000 clones, 85% to 95% were seen once, and the ten largest hold 1.5% to 2%. The material sequenced was PBMCs. Receptors were obtained from a young woman in good health and CMV-seropositive. CDR3s include the opening cysteine and the closing phenylalanine or tryptophan. Each record gives: D gene, clone size, J gene, V gene, CDR3 length, CDR3 protein, CDR3 DNA. The D gene is left open where the match is weak. Expanded clones get a size class; other rows say once, few or many, or leave the size out.

d_gene: NA
abundance: NA
j_gene: TRBJ1-1
v_gene: TRBV6-6
len: 13
CDR3aa: CASSSGEISEAFF
CDR3nt: TGTGCCAGCAGTTCAGGGGAGATTTCTGAAGCTTTCTTT

d_gene: NA
abundance: NA
j_gene: TRBJ1-6
v_gene: TRBV19
len: 14
CDR3aa: CATWGGSYNSPLHF
CDR3nt: TGTGCCACCTGGGGAGGGTCCTATAATTCACCCCTCCACTTT

d_gene: NA
abundance: NA
j_gene: TRBJ2-7
v_gene: TRBV9
len: 14
CDR3aa: CASSEGLGGYEQYF
CDR3nt: TGTGCCAGCAGCGAGGGACTTGGGGGCTACGAGCAGTACTTC

d_gene: NA
abundance: NA
j_gene: TRBJ1-1
v_gene: TRBV2
len: 11
CDR3aa: CASSEVREAFF
CDR3nt: TGTGCCAGCAGTGAAGTCAGGGAAGCTTTCTTT

d_gene: TRBD1
abundance: NA
j_gene: TRBJ2-3
v_gene: TRBV29-1
len: 15
CDR3aa: CSVEGTGGSTDTQYF
CDR3nt: TGCAGCGTTGAGGGGACAGGCGGGAGCACAGATACGCAGTATTTT

d_gene: NA
abundance: NA
j_gene: TRBJ1-3
v_gene: TRBV5-8
len: 16
CDR3aa: CASTRLGGASGNTIYF
CDR3nt: TGTGCCAGCACCCGTCTCGGAGGGGCATCTGGAAACACCATATATTTT

d_gene: NA
abundance: NA
j_gene: TRBJ2-3
v_gene: TRBV6-1
len: 12
CDR3aa: CASRASSDTQYF
CDR3nt: TGTGCCAGCAGGGCCTCATCAGATACGCAGTATTTT

d_gene: NA
abundance: NA
j_gene: TRBJ2-7
v_gene: TRBV29-1
len: 13
CDR3aa: CSVRPSGNYEQYF
CDR3nt: TGCAGCGTGCGACCATCAGGGAACTACGAGCAGTACTTC

d_gene: TRBD1
abundance: NA
j_gene: TRBJ1-5
v_gene: TRBV19
len: 14
CDR3aa: CASTRQGRDQPQHF
CDR3nt: TGTGCCAGTACCAGACAGGGGCGGGATCAGCCCCAGCATTTT

d_gene: TRBD1
abundance: NA
j_gene: TRBJ1-1
v_gene: TRBV7-9
len: 16
CDR3aa: CASSEGQGAWDTEAFF
CDR3nt: TGTGCCAGCAGCGAGGGACAGGGGGCTTGGGACACTGAAGCTTTCTTT

d_gene: NA
abundance: NA
j_gene: TRBJ1-3
v_gene: TRBV7-9
len: 14
CDR3aa: CASSSLREVDTIYF
CDR3nt: TGTGCCAGCAGCTCCCTAAGGGAGGTGGACACCATATATTTT

d_gene: NA
abundance: NA
j_gene: TRBJ1-4
v_gene: TRBV25-1
len: 15
CDR3aa: CASSESGGANEKLFF
CDR3nt: TGTGCCAGCAGTGAATCCGGGGGAGCGAATGAAAAACTGTTTTTT

d_gene: NA
abundance: NA
j_gene: TRBJ2-2
v_gene: TRBV27
len: 14
CDR3aa: CASSPTVNTGELFF
CDR3nt: TGTGCCAGCAGTCCAACTGTGAACACCGGGGAGCTGTTTTTT

d_gene: NA
abundance: NA
j_gene: TRBJ1-5
v_gene: TRBV7-9
len: 13
CDR3aa: CASSLGGDQPQHF
CDR3nt: TGTGCCAGCAGCTTAGGGGGGGATCAGCCCCAGCATTTT

d_gene: TRBD2
abundance: NA
j_gene: TRBJ2-1
v_gene: TRBV7-7
len: 15
CDR3aa: CASSPAGAAYNEQFF
CDR3nt: TGTGCTAGCAGCCCCGCGGGAGCCGCCTACAATGAGCAGTTCTTC

d_gene: TRBD1
abundance: NA
j_gene: TRBJ1-1
v_gene: TRBV7-2
len: 12
CDR3aa: CASSNRDSEAFF
CDR3nt: TGTGCCAGCAGCAACCGGGACAGTGAAGCTTTCTTT

d_gene: NA
abundance: NA
j_gene: TRBJ2-3
v_gene: TRBV2
len: 16
CDR3aa: CASIDRLGVISDTQYF
CDR3nt: TGTGCCAGCATTGACCGACTAGGAGTCATTTCGGATACGCAGTATTTT

d_gene: NA
abundance: NA
j_gene: TRBJ1-2
v_gene: TRBV27
len: 12
CDR3aa: CASSLEGLSYTF
CDR3nt: TGTGCCAGCAGTTTGGAGGGCTTAAGCTACACCTTC

d_gene: NA
abundance: NA
j_gene: TRBJ2-3
v_gene: TRBV7-2
len: 14
CDR3aa: CASSLATILDTQYF
CDR3nt: TGTGCCAGCAGCTTAGCAACTATCCTAGATACGCAGTATTTT

d_gene: TRBD2
abundance: NA
j_gene: TRBJ2-1
v_gene: TRBV10-3
len: 17
CDR3aa: CAIREGTSGGTYNEQFF
CDR3nt: TGTGCCATCAGGGAAGGGACTAGCGGGGGGACATACAATGAGCAGTTCTTC

d_gene: NA
abundance: NA
j_gene: TRBJ2-2
v_gene: TRBV28
len: 16
CDR3aa: CASSSLNPTNTGELFF
CDR3nt: TGTGCCAGCAGCTCCCTAAACCCAACGAACACCGGGGAGCTGTTTTTT

d_gene: NA
abundance: NA
j_gene: TRBJ1-2
v_gene: TRBV6-5
len: 13
CDR3aa: CASSYMGGRGYTF
CDR3nt: TGTGCCAGCAGTTACATGGGGGGGCGCGGCTACACCTTC

d_gene: NA
abundance: NA
j_gene: TRBJ2-7
v_gene: TRBV5-6
len: 13
CDR3aa: CASSLGSSYEQYF
CDR3nt: TGTGCCAGCAGCTTGGGGAGCTCCTACGAGCAGTACTTC

d_gene: NA
abundance: NA
j_gene: TRBJ2-7
v_gene: TRBV7-8
len: 13
CDR3aa: CASSLAAGDEQYF
CDR3nt: TGTGCCAGCAGCTTAGCAGCAGGGGACGAGCAGTACTTC

d_gene: TRBD1
abundance: once
j_gene: TRBJ2-5
v_gene: TRBV7-2
len: 15
CDR3aa: CASSRQGRRQETQYF
CDR3nt: TGTGCCAGCAGCCGACAGGGAAGGCGGCAAGAGACCCAGTACTTC

d_gene: TRBD2
abundance: NA
j_gene: TRBJ2-5
v_gene: TRBV13
len: 17
CDR3aa: CASSSPTSGGGGGTQYF
CDR3nt: TGTGCCAGCAGCTCTCCGACTAGCGGGGGGGGTGGTGGGACCCAGTACTTC

d_gene: TRBD1
abundance: few
j_gene: TRBJ1-2
v_gene: TRBV19
len: 14
CDR3aa: CASSTSDRDYGYTF
CDR3nt: TGTGCCAGTAGTACCTCAGACAGGGACTATGGCTACACCTTC

d_gene: TRBD2
abundance: few
j_gene: TRBJ2-2
v_gene: TRBV30
len: 16
CDR3aa: CAWSRPGLAGTGELFF
CDR3nt: TGTGCCTGGAGTCGTCCGGGACTAGCGGGGACCGGGGAGCTGTTTTTT

d_gene: TRBD2
abundance: NA
j_gene: TRBJ2-1
v_gene: TRBV7-9
len: 17
CDR3aa: CASSPGLAGGSYNEQFF
CDR3nt: TGTGCCAGCAGCCCAGGGCTAGCGGGAGGTTCCTACAATGAGCAGTTCTTC

d_gene: TRBD1
abundance: NA
j_gene: TRBJ1-6
v_gene: TRBV5-6
len: 14
CDR3aa: CASSVPGTVSPLHF
CDR3nt: TGTGCCAGCAGCGTCCCCGGGACAGTGTCCCCCCTCCACTTT

d_gene: NA
abundance: NA
j_gene: TRBJ1-1
v_gene: TRBV12-1
len: 12
CDR3aa: CASSPRGTEAFF
CDR3nt: TGTGCCAGCAGCCCCAGGGGGACTGAAGCTTTCTTT

d_gene: NA
abundance: NA
j_gene: TRBJ1-2
v_gene: TRBV19
len: 16
CDR3aa: CASSASSLPGHYGYTF
CDR3nt: TGTGCCAGTAGTGCCTCCTCTCTCCCTGGGCACTATGGCTACACCTTC

d_gene: NA
abundance: NA
j_gene: TRBJ1-2
v_gene: TRBV30
len: 11
CDR3aa: CAWQPGYGYTF
CDR3nt: TGTGCCTGGCAGCCAGGATATGGCTACACCTTC

d_gene: TRBD1
abundance: NA
j_gene: TRBJ2-1
v_gene: TRBV11-2
len: 16
CDR3aa: CASSLNSGTGYNEQFF
CDR3nt: TGTGCCAGCAGCCTTAACTCCGGGACAGGGTACAATGAGCAGTTCTTC

d_gene: TRBD1
abundance: NA
j_gene: TRBJ1-2
v_gene: TRBV6-5
len: 16
CDR3aa: CASSYRWTGAADGYTF
CDR3nt: TGTGCCAGCAGTTACCGGTGGACAGGGGCGGCGGATGGCTACACCTTC

d_gene: NA
abundance: NA
j_gene: TRBJ2-3
v_gene: TRBV16
len: 13
CDR3aa: CASSHGQPDTQYF
CDR3nt: TGTGCCAGCAGCCATGGACAGCCAGATACGCAGTATTTT

d_gene: NA
abundance: few
j_gene: TRBJ2-7
v_gene: TRBV2
len: 13
CDR3aa: CASRTSSSYEQYF
CDR3nt: TGTGCCAGCCGGACTTCGAGCTCCTACGAGCAGTACTTC

d_gene: TRBD1
abundance: NA
j_gene: TRBJ2-5
v_gene: TRBV27
len: 15
CDR3aa: CASRPGTGGRETQYF
CDR3nt: TGTGCCAGCAGACCAGGGACAGGGGGCAGGGAGACCCAGTACTTC

d_gene: NA
abundance: NA
j_gene: TRBJ2-1
v_gene: TRBV5-6
len: 17
CDR3aa: CASSLVPSDYSYNEQFF
CDR3nt: TGTGCCAGCAGCTTGGTTCCCTCCGACTACTCCTACAATGAGCAGTTCTTC

d_gene: NA
abundance: NA
j_gene: TRBJ2-7
v_gene: TRBV19
len: 14
CDR3aa: CASSTGGPTYEQYF
CDR3nt: TGTGCCAGTAGTACCGGGGGACCCACCTACGAGCAGTACTTC

d_gene: NA
abundance: NA
j_gene: TRBJ2-3
v_gene: TRBV7-3
len: 15
CDR3aa: CASSTAAGGADTQYF
CDR3nt: TGTGCCAGCAGCACCGCGGCGGGCGGGGCAGATACGCAGTATTTT

d_gene: NA
abundance: NA
j_gene: TRBJ1-1
v_gene: TRBV7-9
len: 14
CDR3aa: CASSLAGMGTEAFF
CDR3nt: TGTGCCAGCAGCTTAGCCGGGATGGGCACTGAAGCTTTCTTT

d_gene: NA
abundance: NA
j_gene: TRBJ2-7
v_gene: TRBV7-8
len: 14
CDR3aa: CASSLVGTTYEQYF
CDR3nt: TGTGCCAGCAGCTTAGTCGGGACAACTTACGAGCAGTACTTC

d_gene: TRBD1
abundance: NA
j_gene: TRBJ2-2
v_gene: TRBV29-1
len: 12
CDR3aa: CSASGQLGELFF
CDR3nt: TGCAGCGCCTCGGGACAGCTCGGGGAGCTGTTTTTT

d_gene: NA
abundance: NA
j_gene: TRBJ1-1
v_gene: TRBV7-8
len: 14
CDR3aa: CASSIQTANTEAFF
CDR3nt: TGTGCCAGCAGCATCCAGACAGCGAACACTGAAGCTTTCTTT

d_gene: TRBD2
abundance: NA
j_gene: TRBJ2-3
v_gene: TRBV18
len: 17
CDR3aa: CASSPRTSGSFTDTQYF
CDR3nt: TGTGCCAGCTCACCCCGGACTAGCGGGAGTTTTACAGATACGCAGTATTTT

d_gene: TRBD1
abundance: once
j_gene: TRBJ1-3
v_gene: TRBV27
len: 15
CDR3aa: CASSHLPPQGDTIYF
CDR3nt: TGTGCCAGCAGTCACCTCCCCCCCCAGGGGGACACCATATATTTT

d_gene: NA
abundance: NA
j_gene: TRBJ1-2
v_gene: TRBV11-2
len: 13
CDR3aa: CATNRGGPHGYTF
CDR3nt: TGTGCCACCAACCGAGGAGGCCCCCATGGCTACACCTTC